These T cell receptor beta chains were read from a single sample in a study of T-cell reconstitution after alpha-beta-depleted transplantation in children. TCRdb re-called the PCR reads through MiXCR, storing one row per CDR3 protein. The sample contains approximately 93,000 distinct CDR3 sequences, approximately 9.2% of which appear only once. The sample in question was PBMCs from the stem cell graft donor, obtained from the stem cell graft. These receptors all come from a human donor who donated a stem cell graft to a child with congenital amegakaryocytic thrombocytopenia. The CDR3 runs from the conserved cysteine through the conserved F or W. A D gene is named only where the DNA matches it firmly. Not all rows give a size; the values are once, few, many and, for expanded clones, a class.

v_gene: TRBV28; j_gene: TRBJ1-5; abundance: many; len: 14; d_gene: NA; CDR3aa: CASSLEDSNQPQHF; CDR3nt: TGTGCCAGCAGTTTAGAGGATAGCAATCAGCCCCAGCATTTT
v_gene: TRBV11-1; j_gene: TRBJ1-2; abundance: NA; len: 18; d_gene: NA; CDR3aa: CASSPPVWTGASNYGYTF; CDR3nt: TGTGCCAGCAGCCCACCGGTGTGGACGGGGGCTTCTAACTATGGCTACACCTTC
v_gene: TRBV20-1; j_gene: TRBJ2-3; abundance: many; len: 13; d_gene: TRBD2; CDR3aa: CSAQRGGIDTQYF; CDR3nt: TGCAGTGCCCAGCGGGGGGGGATAGATACGCAGTATTTT
v_gene: TRBV7-9; j_gene: TRBJ2-1; abundance: many; len: 14; d_gene: NA; CDR3aa: CASSLRGSIYEQFF; CDR3nt: TGTGCCAGCAGCTTAAGGGGCTCTATCTATGAGCAGTTCTTC
v_gene: TRBV20-1; j_gene: TRBJ2-7; abundance: many; len: 14; d_gene: NA; CDR3aa: CSAQAPGNSYEQYF; CDR3nt: TGCAGTGCTCAGGCGCCCGGGAACTCCTACGAGCAGTACTTC
v_gene: TRBV6-5; j_gene: TRBJ1-5; abundance: many; len: 16; d_gene: TRBD1; CDR3aa: CASSDSDRARLWPQHF; CDR3nt: TGTGCCAGCAGTGACTCGGACAGGGCCCGGTTGTGGCCTCAGCATTTT
v_gene: TRBV4-2; j_gene: TRBJ2-1; abundance: NA; len: 10; d_gene: NA; CDR3aa: CAMRLGQQFF; CDR3nt: TGTGCCATGCGACTGGGGCAGCAGTTCTTC
v_gene: TRBV6-1; j_gene: TRBJ2-7; abundance: many; len: 15; d_gene: NA; CDR3aa: CASSEAGGHLYEQYF; CDR3nt: TGTGCCAGCAGTGAAGCTGGGGGACACCTCTACGAGCAGTACTTC
v_gene: TRBV4-2; j_gene: TRBJ2-1; abundance: NA; len: 14; d_gene: NA; CDR3aa: CAMSQWTLYNEQFF; CDR3nt: TGTGCCATGAGCCAATGGACTCTCTACAATGAGCAGTTCTTC
v_gene: TRBV2; j_gene: TRBJ1-5; abundance: many; len: 14; d_gene: TRBD1; CDR3aa: CASSENRGSQPQHF; CDR3nt: TGTGCCAGCAGTGAGAACAGGGGAAGTCAGCCCCAGCATTTT
v_gene: TRBV24-1; j_gene: TRBJ2-7; abundance: many; len: 14; d_gene: NA; CDR3aa: CATSDPRGDGEQYF; CDR3nt: TGTGCCACCAGTGACCCCCGGGGTGATGGAGAGCAGTACTTC
v_gene: TRBV5-6; j_gene: TRBJ2-1; abundance: NA; len: 15; d_gene: TRBD2; CDR3aa: CASRSRTSGGRGQFF; CDR3nt: TGTGCCAGCAGAAGTCGGACTAGCGGGGGCCGGGGGCAGTTCTTC
v_gene: TRBV12-3/TRBV12-4; j_gene: TRBJ1-3; abundance: many; len: 16; d_gene: NA; CDR3aa: CASSSRSPRAGNTIYF; CDR3nt: TGTGCCAGCAGTTCTAGATCACCCCGGGCTGGAAACACCATATATTTT
v_gene: TRBV28; j_gene: TRBJ2-7; abundance: NA; len: 13; d_gene: NA; CDR3aa: CASTESLQGEQYF; CDR3nt: TGTGCCAGCACCGAAAGCTTACAGGGCGAGCAGTACTTC
v_gene: TRBV12-3/TRBV12-4; j_gene: TRBJ1-6; abundance: many; len: 15; d_gene: NA; CDR3aa: CASSLGGNVNSPLHF; CDR3nt: TGTGCCAGCAGTTTGGGAGGGAATGTTAATTCACCCCTCCACTTT
v_gene: TRBV6-1; j_gene: TRBJ1-2; abundance: NA; len: 10; d_gene: NA; CDR3aa: CASRDGGYTF; CDR3nt: TGTGCCAGCAGAGACGGTGGCTACACCTTC
v_gene: TRBV7-2; j_gene: TRBJ1-6; abundance: many; len: 14; d_gene: NA; CDR3aa: CASSLVIRNSPLHF; CDR3nt: TGTGCCAGCAGCTTAGTCATTAGGAATTCACCCCTCCACTTT
v_gene: TRBV5-1; j_gene: TRBJ1-6; abundance: few; len: 14; d_gene: NA; CDR3aa: CASSLGQDNSPLHF; CDR3nt: TGCGCCAGCAGCTTGGGACAGGATAATTCACCCCTCCACTTT
v_gene: TRBV29-1; j_gene: TRBJ2-1; abundance: many; len: 14; d_gene: NA; CDR3aa: CSLGGGSVYNEQFF; CDR3nt: TGCAGCTTGGGGGGCGGTTCAGTATACAATGAGCAGTTCTTC
v_gene: TRBV7-2; j_gene: TRBJ1-1; abundance: few; len: 13; d_gene: NA; CDR3aa: CASTLRGNTEAFF; CDR3nt: TGTGCCAGCACCCTGAGGGGGAACACTGAAGCTTTCTTT
v_gene: TRBV28; j_gene: TRBJ2-3; abundance: NA; len: 12; d_gene: NA; CDR3aa: CASRRSTDTQYF; CDR3nt: TGTGCCAGCCGTCGTAGCACAGATACGCAGTATTTC
v_gene: TRBV20-1; j_gene: TRBJ2-3; abundance: once; len: 15; d_gene: TRBD2; CDR3aa: CSARALAGGTDTQYF; CDR3nt: TGCAGTGCTAGGGCTCTAGCGGGAGGGACAGATACGCAGTATTTT
v_gene: TRBV12-3/TRBV12-4; j_gene: TRBJ2-2; abundance: NA; len: 14; d_gene: NA; CDR3aa: CASSSGARAGELFF; CDR3nt: TGTGCCAGCAGTTCGGGGGCCCGGGCCGGGGAGCTGTTTTTT
v_gene: TRBV20-1; j_gene: TRBJ2-3; abundance: few; len: 17; d_gene: NA; CDR3aa: CSARDPWMGPSTDTQYF; CDR3nt: TGCAGTGCTAGAGATCCCTGGATGGGCCCTAGCACAGATACGCAGTATTTT
v_gene: TRBV7-9; j_gene: TRBJ2-3; abundance: few; len: 16; d_gene: TRBD2; CDR3aa: CASSSTSGGVRDTQYF; CDR3nt: TGTGCCAGCAGCTCCACTAGCGGGGGGGTTCGAGATACGCAGTATTTT
v_gene: TRBV7-2; j_gene: TRBJ2-4; abundance: many; len: 16; d_gene: NA; CDR3aa: CASSPRVGLAKNIQYF; CDR3nt: TGTGCCAGCAGCCCGCGTGTTGGCCTAGCCAAAAACATTCAGTACTTC
v_gene: TRBV5-4; j_gene: TRBJ2-1; abundance: many; len: 14; d_gene: NA; CDR3aa: CASSFGPGVNEQFF; CDR3nt: TGTGCCAGCAGCTTTGGGCCGGGTGTCAATGAGCAGTTCTTC
v_gene: TRBV14; j_gene: TRBJ2-5; abundance: many; len: 17; d_gene: TRBD2; CDR3aa: CASSQDFSGGDQETQYF; CDR3nt: TGTGCCAGCAGCCAAGATTTCAGCGGGGGAGACCAAGAGACCCAGTACTTC
v_gene: TRBV28; j_gene: TRBJ2-2; abundance: many; len: 12; d_gene: TRBD2; CDR3aa: CASGFRGVKLFF; CDR3nt: TGTGCCAGCGGCTTTCGGGGGGTGAAGCTGTTTTTT
v_gene: TRBV5-1; j_gene: TRBJ2-3; abundance: many; len: 16; d_gene: TRBD2; CDR3aa: CASSPLAGVSTDTQYF; CDR3nt: TGCGCCAGCAGCCCCCTAGCGGGAGTTAGCACAGATACGCAGTATTTT
v_gene: TRBV12-3/TRBV12-4; j_gene: TRBJ2-7; abundance: medium-sized; len: 12; d_gene: NA; CDR3aa: CASSWPLGEQYF; CDR3nt: TGTGCCAGCAGCTGGCCACTGGGAGAGCAGTACTTC
v_gene: TRBV27; j_gene: TRBJ2-1; abundance: many; len: 15; d_gene: NA; CDR3aa: CASSGGGFRGYEQFF; CDR3nt: TGTGCCAGCTCCGGTGGCGGCTTTAGGGGATACGAGCAGTTCTTC
v_gene: TRBV12-3/TRBV12-4; j_gene: TRBJ1-4; abundance: many; len: 13; d_gene: NA; CDR3aa: CASRSAGLGELFF; CDR3nt: TGTGCCAGCAGATCCGCAGGACTAGGGGAACTGTTTTTT
v_gene: TRBV7-2; j_gene: TRBJ2-1; abundance: many; len: 17; d_gene: TRBD1; CDR3aa: CASSTFTGAGVNNEQFF; CDR3nt: TGTGCCAGCAGCACCTTTACAGGGGCCGGGGTTAACAATGAGCAGTTCTTC
v_gene: TRBV3-1; j_gene: TRBJ1-2; abundance: NA; len: 11; d_gene: NA; CDR3aa: CASSRRDGYTF; CDR3nt: TGTGCCAGCAGCAGACGGGACGGCTACACCTTC
v_gene: TRBV28; j_gene: TRBJ1-5; abundance: many; len: 14; d_gene: TRBD1; CDR3aa: CASTVTGVNQPQHF; CDR3nt: TGTGCCAGCACCGTGACAGGGGTCAATCAGCCCCAGCATTTT
v_gene: TRBV4-1; j_gene: TRBJ1-6; abundance: many; len: 14; d_gene: NA; CDR3aa: CASSPILRGGPLHF; CDR3nt: TGCGCCAGCAGCCCCATATTACGAGGAGGGCCCCTCCACTTT
v_gene: TRBV18; j_gene: TRBJ1-5; abundance: NA; len: 16; d_gene: NA; CDR3aa: CASSPGDRGMDQPQHF; CDR3nt: TGTGCCAGCTCACCGGGTGATCGTGGCATGGATCAGCCCCAGCATTTT
v_gene: TRBV7-9; j_gene: TRBJ1-5; abundance: many; len: 13; d_gene: NA; CDR3aa: CASSLVGNQPQHF; CDR3nt: TGTGCCAGCAGCTTAGTAGGGAATCAGCCCCAGCATTTT
v_gene: TRBV12-3/TRBV12-4; j_gene: TRBJ2-2; abundance: many; len: 15; d_gene: NA; CDR3aa: CASSFQGLNTGELFF; CDR3nt: TGTGCCAGCAGTTTTCAGGGGCTGAACACCGGGGAGCTGTTTTTT
v_gene: TRBV19; j_gene: TRBJ2-1; abundance: many; len: 18; d_gene: TRBD1; CDR3aa: CASSIVRDRGLSYNEQFF; CDR3nt: TGTGCCAGTAGTATAGTGCGGGACAGGGGCCTCTCCTACAATGAGCAGTTCTTC